Listed below are T cell receptor beta chains from one sample, sequenced in a study of OX40 agonist ivuxolimab in advanced cancers. Some clones are missing from TCRdb's copy, which holds only in-frame ones; the method was immunoSEQ multiplex PCR. Here the sample spans 50,000 to 65,000 clones, approximately 80% being singletons. The sample here was CD4+ or CD8+ T cells sorted from blood, taken in a trial of the OX40 agonist ivuxolimab. All receptors derive from an adult with an advanced solid tumor such as melanoma, head and neck, liver or kidney cancer. Both conserved end residues are trimmed from each CDR3.

V gene | CDR3 protein
TRBV6-5 | ASRPVNSGNTIY
TRBV9 | ASNGGGYEQF
TRBV9 | ASSLVWTGGGYT
TRBV7-8 | ASPDWRGGELF
TRBV18 | ASSLEEGAGYT
TRBV10-3 | AIMPTGDMNTEAF
TRBV5-6 | ASSRPGTGGWEQY
TRBV7-8 | ASSPGLRNSNQPQH
TRBV5-1 | ASSVGQGAGGGNIQY
TRBV18 | ASSPLMSSDTQY
TRBV7-8 | ASSLGSGALGYGYT
TRBV6-5 | ASSSRTGHHEKLF
TRBV4-1 | ASSATRRQGYEQY
TRBV6-6 | ASLSGLYGYT
TRBV18 | ASSPLTVSNEKLF
TRBV29-1 | SVELSGVGETQY
TRBV7-8 | ASSSTGRQETQY
TRBV12-5 | ASGLVQATDTQY
TRBV5-6 | ASSFGQENSPLH
TRBV28 | ASSSQGNTEAF
TRBV11-3 | ASSSGQPGANVLT
TRBV29-1 | SVRHREYSPLH
TRBV19 | ASSINRGNQPQH
TRBV10-1 | ASSDTGLQETQY